This T cell receptor (beta chain) derives from a study of T-cell memory formation after mild COVID-19. Study information: TCR clustering was largely donor specific.

V dropped 1 base and J dropped 0; count of bases not matched to a gene: 14. CDR3 length equals 21 residues. Using its own MiXCR run on the 5' RACE reads, TCRdb lists one record per CDR3 protein. The table has roughly 51,000 distinct CDR3 sequences, about 7.3% seen once. This clonotype was observed a handful of times. V gene TRBV12-3 or TRBV12-4 combines with J gene TRBJ2-3; 12 bases match TRBD2. The sequenced material came from PBMCs or a T cell subset sorted from them (not recorded which). The TCR was taken from a man younger than 35 who had mild COVID-19 (a few samples of this study predate the infection). Cell type and time point are not known. In nucleotides, the CDR3 is TGTGCCAGCAGTTTAGTCCGGAGGGGACTAGCGGGTATCACTAGCACAGATACGCAGTATTTT. This gives the protein CASSLVRRGLAGITSTDTQYF.